Reported below is one TCR beta chain. Its specificity is not known. These gene names are mouse names. The read ends 4 residues before the CDR3 terminus; that terminus is restored from the germline J gene. cDNA reverse transcribed from extracted RNA served as the sequencing template. TCRdb keeps only in-frame clones here, not all; method: immunoSEQ multiplex PCR. This sample includes about 9,000 clones with no singletons; its ten biggest clones take up about 20%. These data originate in a study of CD8+ T cells in alopecia areata. The length of the CDR3 is 14 residues. Germline values: CDR1 NNHDY, CDR2 SYVADS. CD4, CD8alpha, NKG2D, NKG2ACE and other markers guided sorting of pooled cutaneous lymph node cells. General study results and limits: Patients displayed less clarity in TCR sharing than mice, a finding possibly related to HLA. Higher clonality than in normal scalp was seen in lesional scalp, especially alopecia totalis/universalis.

The specimen sequenced was CD8+ T cells sorted from a lymph node. This clonotype originated in a C3H/HeJ mouse with alopecia areata. The strain bears MHC haplotype H2-k. The gene calls are TRBV13-3 and TRBJ2-1; the match to TRBD2 covers 8 bases. CDR3 loop: CASSPWGVSAEQFF. The CDR3 DNA, read in part, is TGTGCCAGCAGTCCCTGGGGGGTGAGCGCT.